Here is one T cell receptor beta chain with its context. Its antigen is unidentified. This entry is derived from a study of blood T cells in healthy people across ages. From germline, CDR1 is MNHNY and CDR2 SVGAGI (reference sequence). This CDR3 has 15 residues. The V gene end was trimmed by 7 bases and the J gene end by 4 bases; junction bases not matched to a gene: 12. Next came a second PCR, run for about 7 to 12 cycles, which used a sample-barcoded 5' primer along with a J-beta primer mix. Every individual sample yielded 2.5 million or more paired-end reads (each containing CDR3). TCRdb analysed the 5' RACE reads with MiXCR anew, one entry per CDR3 protein. The sample lists more than 700,000 distinct CDR3 sequences; about 46% were seen once. Study-wide points: Per million T cells, TCR beta diversity dropped about linearly as age rose. The study found more naive CD4+ cells and higher diversity in long-lived than aged donors. Calculation of diversity from one million T cells yielded estimates considered to be underestimates.

The sequenced sample consisted of blood. The chain has TRBV6-6 and TRBJ1-2, with TRBD1 identical over 7 bases. The TCR comes from a man at least 80 years old in good health. CDR3 loop: CASKDNTGEIYGYTF. The CDR3 bases are TGTGCCAGCAAAGACAACACAGGGGAGATCTATGGCTACACCTTC.